This TCR beta chain was sequenced during a study of neoadjuvant anti-PD-1 for oral cavity cancer. Whole-study context: Around day 43, patients without progression received a fourth nivolumab dose before surgery. Study observations and caveats: Higher pretreatment blood Treg/Th17 ratios correlated with higher pretreatment blood and lower post-treatment tumor TCRbeta clonality.

This sample's time point: after neoadjuvant nivolumab, at surgical resection. Assay: immunoSEQ multiplex PCR; the TCRdb copy retains only in-frame clones and omits some. The repertoire holds around 67,000 clones, with roughly nine tenths as singletons. About this clone itself: Its antigen is not identified.

CDR3 length: 14 residues. Germline V gene lookup returns CDR1 SGHRS and CDR2 YFSETQ. The V gene lost 2 bases and the J gene lost 4 bases, with 12 bases spanning the gap. This TCR was sampled from a person aged 35-79 years with oral cavity squamous cell carcinoma. The sequencing used PBMCs, collected after nivolumab (anti-PD-1) treatment. The chain links TRBV5-1 to TRBJ1-2; D remains ambiguous. The CDR3 loop is CASSFLDRFYGYTF. CDR3 sequence (DNA): TGCGCCAGCAGCTTCCTGGACCGGTTCTATGGCTACACCTTC.